This T cell receptor beta chain emerged from a study of beta chain features in type 1 diabetes (dated by TCRdb to about 2018). Regarding the complete study: Mean age, gender distribution, total cell number and subset yield did not differ between patients and healthy donors. Across all samples, around 100 million sorted cells were examined, and cell number per subset correlated strongly with RNA yield. Naive and central memory subsets were obtained from all 30 or so donors, but regulatory and stem cell-like memory subsets were isolated from only 8 patients and 8 healthy donors. In the study, TCRB repertoires of sorted circulating CD4+ T cell subsets from recently diagnosed type 1 diabetes patients were compared with those of matched healthy donors.

Comment on this clone: The specificity of this receptor is unknown. Base quality data are lacking; no much larger clone is found one base away.

Each donor gave one peripheral blood draw, approximately 120 mL on average, collected into heparinised tubes. A BD FACSAria II was used to sort naive, central memory, regulatory and stem cell-like memory CD4+ T cells with a panel that included CD45RO, CCR7, CD25, CD127, CD95 and CD27. A purity above 95% was achieved for all sorted populations. PBMCs were isolated right away by Lymphoprep density gradient centrifugation and were stained directly, without culture. To minimize batch effects, samples were stained and sorted in pairs, one healthy donor with one patient per experiment. All of the isolated RNA was reverse transcribed with the High Capacity cDNA Reverse Transcription Kit, so expressed TCRB transcripts were sequenced. Naive, central memory and regulatory T cell samples underwent deep immunoSEQ sequencing, averaging about 3.5 million total reads per sample. Sorted cells were lysed in RLT buffer, and RNA was extracted using DNase-treated RNeasy Micro or Mini kits according to cell number. To prevent cross-contamination, every cell subset was processed on its own, while patient and healthy donor samples were processed together. The immunoSEQ multiplex PCR was used to amplify TCRB sequences from cDNA, generating 87-bp fragments that spanned the CDR3 region. Sequencing of the amplicons was done on the Illumina HiSeq platform. Regarding the original processing steps: PCR bias was computationally corrected using synthetic template baselines, reads within Hamming distance 2 were collapsed, and singletons that could not be merged were discarded. Reads were aligned to IMGT to assign V, D and J genes, CDR3 length, and insertions or deletions at six rearrangement sites. Clonotype counts were normalized to sorted cell number within each subset before computing true diversity and Gini coefficients with the tcR R package. The overlap coefficient, calculated on TCRB nucleotide sequences, was used to measure repertoire sharing. The table was pulled from immuneACCESS by TCRdb, which kept in-frame rearrangements only. Such tables lose some clones; where checked, under half of the loss comes from unresolved V genes, and the rest has no known cause. Clonal size and the V and J genes are those of that table, whereas D and trimming came from the DNA. The sample table lists 250,000 to 350,000 clones, 12% to 15% of them with a count of one. In total, the top ten clones hold approximately 6.7% of the sample.

From the germline V gene, CDR1 is SGHAT and CDR2 is FQNNGV. After removal of 0 bases from V and 6 bases from J, the junction retains 7 bases not matched to a gene. From cysteine to phenylalanine, the CDR3 is 16 amino acids long. The read is trimmed to its CDR3 DNA, 48 bases read in frame from base 1. General study outcomes and caveats: At VDJ recombination sites, type 1 diabetes patients had fewer insertions and more deleted nucleotides, which implies abnormalities in thymic rearrangement. Shorter templates might be favored by PCR, yet because patient and control samples were amplified and corrected together, any such skew would affect both groups equally. Because the HLA sub-analyses included only small numbers of individuals, any influence of HLA type on TCRB rearrangement was left unresolved. Because cDNA was sequenced instead of genomic DNA, activated cells with high expression could be over-represented, although the groups did not differ in activation or CD3 levels. In all four CD4+ subsets, TCRB CDR3 length was moderately but significantly shorter in type 1 diabetes patients. Naive, central memory and regulatory TCRB repertoires appeared to be more alike among patients than among healthy donors.

The clonotype was recovered from a man aged 25 to 40 in good health. Rearrangement joined TRBV11-2 to TRBJ2-2; 7 bases in the junction line up with TRBD1. What was sequenced was central memory CD4+ T cells from blood. CDR3 sequence: CASSLEGGRAAGELFF. The nucleotide sequence reads TGTGCCAGCAGCTTAGAAGGGGGCAGGGCCGCCGGGGAGCTGTTTTTT.